These 14 T cell receptor beta chains came from one sample sequenced in a study of untreated major depressive disorder. Generated by immunoSEQ multiplex PCR, the TCRdb table keeps only in-frame clones and is missing some. Seen here are just over 20,000 clones, 90% to 95% observed once, and the top ten hold 0.31%. Sequenced material: CD4+ T cells from PBMCs. The receptors were gathered from a man younger than 40 in good health.

V and J are TRBV6-1 and TRBJ2-7, with D perhaps TRBD2 (6 bases). CDR1 is MNHNS and CDR2 is SASEGT in the germline V gene. The CDR3 sequence is 14 residues long. Trimming cost V 7 bases and J 2 bases, with 15 bases left between them. The CDR3 nucleotides are TGTGCCAGCACCCAGACTAGTGTGGCCTACGAGCAGTACTTC. Translating it yields CASTQTSVAYEQYF.

The rearrangement joins TRBV6-1 to TRBJ2-7; D gene unclear. V was shortened by 1 base and J by 7 bases, with 11 bases between the two germline ends. In germline, CDR1 is MNHNS, CDR2 SASEGT. This CDR3 comprises 13 residues. The CDR3 DNA follows: TGTGCCAGCAGTGAAGTTTCGCTAGTGGAGCAGTACTTC. Protein sequence: CASSEVSLVEQYF.

The chain has TRBV7-3 and TRBJ2-2; the D gene is possibly TRBD1 (6 bases). CDR3 length equals 14 residues. CDR1 SGHTA and CDR2 FQGTGA come from the germline V gene. V was trimmed by 3 bases and J by 8 bases, leaving 13 bases between them. The CDR3 spells CASSFDRPGGELFF. As DNA, the CDR3 is TGTGCCAGCAGCTTCGACAGGCCCGGGGGGGAGCTGTTTTTT.

The chain couples TRBV29-1 to TRBJ1-2; unclear D gene. V gave up 1 base and J gave up 0 bases, with 9 bases separating them. Looked up from germline, CDR1 is SQVTM and CDR2 is ANQGSEA. CDR3 length: 14 residues. CDR3 residues: CSVEGRGSNYGYTF. The CDR3 DNA reads TGCAGCGTTGAAGGGCGGGGTTCTAACTATGGCTACACCTTC.

The gene calls are TRBV14 and TRBJ1-2; D is unresolved. Germline V gene lookup returns CDR1 SGHDN and CDR2 FVKESK. CDR3 length equals 15 residues. V was pared by 0 bases and J by 4 bases, with 12 bases between. The chain's CDR3 is CASSQDRPIFYGYTF. The CDR3 region has the DNA TGTGCCAGCAGCCAAGATCGTCCGATTTTCTATGGCTACACCTTC.

This rearrangement joins TRBV6-5 to TRBJ1-2, with 8 bases aligning to TRBD1. Germline-derived CDR1 and CDR2 are MNHEY and SVGAGI. Unmatched junction bases numbered 9, after V lost 7 bases and J lost 2 bases. The CDR3 is made up of 15 amino acids. The CDR3: CASTARRTGNYGYTF. CDR3 DNA sequence: TGTGCCAGCACCGCACGTCGGACAGGGAACTATGGCTACACCTTC.

The genes are TRBV6-5 and TRBJ2-5; possible D gene TRBD2, 5 bases. Per germline, CDR1 MNHEY and CDR2 SVGAGI. V lost 4 bases to trimming and J lost 1 base, with 7 bases between them. CDR3 length: 13 residues. As DNA, the CDR3 is TGTGCCAGCAGTTTGAGGGCCCAAGAGACCCAGTACTTC. Translation gives CASSLRAQETQYF.

The chain employs TRBV28 and TRBJ1-1; D possibly corresponds to TRBD1 (6 bases). In germline, CDR1 is MDHEN, CDR2 SYDVKM. CDR3 length: 13 amino acids. V was trimmed by 7 bases and J by 7 bases, leaving 16 bases between them. This CDR3 is CASKRGARDEAFF. The CDR3 nucleotides are TGTGCCAGCAAGCGGGGGGCGCGCGATGAAGCTTTCTTT.

The chain carries TRBV4-3 and TRBJ1-4, with D unclear. Trimming shortened V by 0 bases and J by 8 bases, and 7 bases separated the two germline ends. Germline V gene lookup returns CDR1 LGHNA and CDR2 YSLEER. This CDR3 has 13 residues. This CDR3 reads CASSQDRREKLFF. The CDR3 DNA is TGCGCCAGCAGCCAAGACCGCCGGGAAAAACTGTTTTTT.

The chain is built from TRBV28 and TRBJ1-3, with D uncertain. Germline loops: CDR1 MDHEN, CDR2 SYDVKM. This CDR3 comprises 13 residues. The chain's CDR3 is CATDGSIGNTIYF. The CDR3 DNA sequence: TGTGCTACGGATGGGAGTATTGGAAACACCATATATTTT.

This chain uses TRBV5-1 with TRBJ1-1, with unresolved D. With 0 bases removed from V and 1 base from J, the gap between germline ends came to 7 bases. The V gene's germline CDR1 is SGHRS and CDR2 YFSETQ. The CDR3 runs to 14 residues. DNA for the CDR3: TGCGCCAGCAGCTTGGGGAACGAGAACACTGAAGCTTTCTTT. Its protein is CASSLGNENTEAFF.

This chain connects TRBV9 to TRBJ1-4, with 10 positions matching TRBD1. The length of the CDR3 is 15 residues. The V and J ends lost 4 bases and 10 bases, in that order; junction bases with no gene match: 10. CDR1 and CDR2 from the germline V gene are SGDLS and YYNGEE. CDR3 DNA: TGTGCCAGCAGCCCCCAGACAGGGGGCGTTGGAAAACTGTTTTTT. This codes for CASSPQTGGVGKLFF.

This clone appeared a single time. V and J are TRBV18 and TRBJ2-7, with 8 bases lining up with TRBD2. Per the germline V gene, CDR1 is KGHSH and CDR2 is LQKENI. Unmatched junction bases numbered 9, after V lost 0 bases and J lost 5 bases. This CDR3 comprises 16 residues. The CDR3 DNA reads TGTGCCAGCTCACCACCGGTGCCAAGCGGGAGAAACGAGCAGTACTTC. Translated, it gives CASSPPVPSGRNEQYF.

V is TRBV12-5 and J is TRBJ1-2; D not resolved. There are 11 residues in the CDR3. In germline, CDR1 is LGHNT, CDR2 FRNRAP. V lost 2 bases to trimming and J lost 7 bases, with 5 bases between them. DNA of the CDR3: TGTGCTAGTGGTTTGAACCTTGGCTACACCTTC. This translates into CASGLNLGYTF.